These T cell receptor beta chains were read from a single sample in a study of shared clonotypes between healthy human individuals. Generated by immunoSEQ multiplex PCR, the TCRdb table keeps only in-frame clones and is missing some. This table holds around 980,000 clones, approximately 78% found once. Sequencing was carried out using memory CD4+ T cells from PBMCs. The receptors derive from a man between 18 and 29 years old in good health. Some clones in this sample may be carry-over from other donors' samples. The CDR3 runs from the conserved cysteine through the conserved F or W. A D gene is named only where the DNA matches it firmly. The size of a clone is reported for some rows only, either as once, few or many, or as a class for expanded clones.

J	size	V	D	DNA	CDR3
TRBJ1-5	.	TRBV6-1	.	TGTGCCAGCAGTGAAGCTGGGAGAGATCAGCCCCAGCATTTT	CASSEAGRDQPQHF
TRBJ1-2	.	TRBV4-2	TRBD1	TGTGCCAGCAGCCAAGATCTCGGGGACAGCCCTAACTATGGCTACACCTTC	CASSQDLGDSPNYGYTF
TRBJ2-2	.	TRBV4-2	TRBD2	TGTGCCAGCAGCCAAGGAGAGGCGGGAGGGCCGGGCGGGGAGCTGTTTTTT	CASSQGEAGGPGGELFF
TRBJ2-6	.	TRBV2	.	TGTGCCAGCAGTCCCGTATGGGGGTCTGGGGCCAACGTCCTGACTTTC	CASSPVWGSGANVLTF
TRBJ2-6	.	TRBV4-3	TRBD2	TGCGCCAGCAGCCGGGAGGGGCCTCACTCTGGGGCCAACGTCCTGACTTTC	CASSREGPHSGANVLTF
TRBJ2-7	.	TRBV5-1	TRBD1	TGCGCCAGCGGCTTGTCCCGGGACAGACCATCCTTGGCCTCCTACGAGCAATACTTC	CASGLSRDRPSLASYEQYF
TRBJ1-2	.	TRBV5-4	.	TGTGCCAGCAGCCCAGTAGGGGGGGCGGCATCCAACTATGGCTACACCTTC	CASSPVGGAASNYGYTF
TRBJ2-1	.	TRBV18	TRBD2	TGTGCCAGCGGGACTAGGCATGAGCAGTTCTTC	CASGTRHEQFF
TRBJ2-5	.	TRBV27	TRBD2	TGTGCCAGCAGACTAGCGGGAAACCAAGAGACCCAGTACTTC	CASRLAGNQETQYF
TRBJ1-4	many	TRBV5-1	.	TGCGCCAGCAGCTTGGCCGGGCAGTCTGAGGAAAAACTGTTTTTT	CASSLAGQSEEKLFF
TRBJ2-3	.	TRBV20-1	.	TGCAGTGCTTCACAAGATACGCAGTATTTT	CSASQDTQYF
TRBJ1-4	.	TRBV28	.	TGTGCCAGCAGTTTGCCCGTCGAGAAACTGTTTTTT	CASSLPVEKLFF
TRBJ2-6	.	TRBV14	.	TGTGCCAGCAGCCTTTACTCTGGGGCCAACGTCCTGACTTTC	CASSLYSGANVLTF
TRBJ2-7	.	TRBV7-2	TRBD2	TGTGCCAGCAGCCTGAGGGAGGGATCCTACGAGCAGTACTTC	CASSLREGSYEQYF
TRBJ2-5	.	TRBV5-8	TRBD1	TGTGCCAGCAGCATCGGACAGGTAGAAGAGACCCAGTACTTC	CASSIGQVEETQYF
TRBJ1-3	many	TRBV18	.	TGTGCCAGCTCAGCTCCGACGTCCAACTCTGGAAACACCATATATTTT	CASSAPTSNSGNTIYF
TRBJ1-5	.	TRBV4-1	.	TGCGCCAGCAGCCAAGAAGGCAGCTTGAATCAGCCCCAGCATTTT	CASSQEGSLNQPQHF
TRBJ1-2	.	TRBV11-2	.	TGTGCCAGCAGACGCGGGGGAGCTAACTATGGCTACACCTTC	CASRRGGANYGYTF
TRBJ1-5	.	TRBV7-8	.	TGTGCCAGCAGCCCGGTGGAGCCAGCCTACAATCAGCCCCAGCATTTT	CASSPVEPAYNQPQHF
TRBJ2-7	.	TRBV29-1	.	TGCAGCGTTGAAGAAGCTAACTACGAGCAGTACTTC	CSVEEANYEQYF
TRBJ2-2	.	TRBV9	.	TGTGCCAGCAGCCCCCTGTCCCTTACCGGGGAGCTGTTTTTT	CASSPLSLTGELFF
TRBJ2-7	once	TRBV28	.	TGTGCCAGCAGCCCTCGAACACACGAGCAGTACTTC	CASSPRTHEQYF
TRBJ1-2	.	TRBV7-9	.	TGTGCCAGCAGCTTCGACGCCGTGGGCTACACCTTC	CASSFDAVGYTF
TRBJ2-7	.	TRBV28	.	TGTGCCAGCAGTTTATTAGCAGGGAGATACGAGCAGTACTTC	CASSLLAGRYEQYF
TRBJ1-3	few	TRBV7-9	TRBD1	TGTGCCAGCAGCCCGGGGACAGGGCTACGAAACACCATATATTTT	CASSPGTGLRNTIYF
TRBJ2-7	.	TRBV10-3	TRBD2	TGTGCCATCCGCTCTAGCGGCGCCTACGAGCAGTACTTC	CAIRSSGAYEQYF
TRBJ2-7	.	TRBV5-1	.	TGCGCCAGCAGCCCGGGGGACAACTCCTACGAGCAGTACTTC	CASSPGDNSYEQYF
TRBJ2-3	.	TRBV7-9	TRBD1	TGTGCCAGCAGCGTCCTTAAGAGAGGGGGCTTTGGCACAGATACGCAGTATTTT	CASSVLKRGGFGTDTQYF
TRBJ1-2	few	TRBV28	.	TGTGCCAGCAGCCTAGCTAAAGGAGGCTACACCTTC	CASSLAKGGYTF
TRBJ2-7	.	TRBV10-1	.	TGCGCCACCCAGGACAGTTTCTACGAGCAGTACTTC	CATQDSFYEQYF
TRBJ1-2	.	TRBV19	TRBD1	TGTGCCAGTAGTTTCAAACCGCGGACAGGGATATATGGCTACACCTTC	CASSFKPRTGIYGYTF
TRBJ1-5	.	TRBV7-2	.	TGTGCCAGCAGCTTGAGGGGAGGCAATCAGCCCCAGCATTTT	CASSLRGGNQPQHF
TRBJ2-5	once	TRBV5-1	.	TGCGCCAGCAGCTTCGGGGTAGAAGAGACCCAGTACTTC	CASSFGVEETQYF
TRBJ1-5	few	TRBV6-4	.	TGTGCCAGCAGTGACTCGTGGGGTTCGGGCCAGCCCCAGCATTTT	CASSDSWGSGQPQHF
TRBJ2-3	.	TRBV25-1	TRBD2	TGTGCCAGCAGTGAAGCTGGAGCGGGAGTCACAGATACGCAGTATTTT	CASSEAGAGVTDTQYF
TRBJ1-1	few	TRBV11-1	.	TGTGCCAGCAGCTTGGTGGAGGGTACTGAAGCTTTCTTT	CASSLVEGTEAFF
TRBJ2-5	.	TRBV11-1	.	TGTGCCAGCAGCCCTCGGTCTTTAAGGGGAGAGACCCAGTACTTC	CASSPRSLRGETQYF
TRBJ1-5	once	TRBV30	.	TGTGCCTGGAGGGGCCAGGGTCAGAGCAATCAGCCCCAGCATTTT	CAWRGQGQSNQPQHF
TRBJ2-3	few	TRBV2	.	TGTGCCAGCAGTCGCCCGAAAGGGGGCACAGATACGCAGTATTTT	CASSRPKGGTDTQYF
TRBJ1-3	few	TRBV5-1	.	TGCGCCAGCAGCCAATCGACAGGTTCTCCCGCTGGAAACACCATATATTTT	CASSQSTGSPAGNTIYF